The T cell receptor (beta chain) under discussion was sequenced for a study of blood T cell repertoires in COVID-19. Study summary: The origin of the acute and convalescent COVID-19 samples was the United States, Italy and Spain. PBMCs, B-cell-depleted T cells, or T cells were the source of the cDNA or gDNA that made up the material.

This CDR3 region has 14 residues. Germline V lookup: CDR1 SGHVS, CDR2 FQNEAQ. The V end lost 5 bases, the J end lost 10 bases, and 20 bases lay between the germline ends. Original methodology: Nucleated cell number was recorded as an estimate derived from reference gene primer amplification. Some clones are missing from TCRdb's copy, which holds only in-frame ones; the method was immunoSEQ multiplex PCR. V and J calls and clone size come straight from that table; D and trimming were deduced from the DNA. The table has about 210,000 clones, about four fifths seen once. Recruited during active infection, patients (from Seattle) were subsequently followed longitudinally.

The material sequenced was peripheral blood. The clonotype comes from an elderly woman with COVID-19, enrolled during active disease. This chain uses TRBV7-8 with TRBJ1-1; no reliable D call. In DNA, the CDR3 is TGTGCCAGCAGCCCTCCACTGACCTCCCCGGGAGCTTTCTTT. Translated: CASSPPLTSPGAFF. Based on the CDR3 plus reference TRBV7-8 and TRBJ1-1, the full variable domain is GAGVSQSPRYKVAKRGQDVALRCDPISGHVSLFWYQQALGQGPEFLTYFQNEAQLDKSGLPSDRFFAERPEGSVSTLKIQRTQQEDSAVYLCASSPPLTSPGAFFGQGTRLTVV.